Listed below are T cell receptor beta chains from one sample, sequenced in a study of cytomegalovirus exposure and HLA in healthy donors. TCRdb's table, derived via immunoSEQ multiplex PCR, lists solely in-frame clones and lacks some. This sample has roughly 150,000 clones, with 50% to 75% found just once. Input material: PBMCs. These receptors all stem from a young woman in good health and CMV-seropositive. CDR3s leave out the opening cysteine and the closing phenylalanine or tryptophan.

>TRBV30|TRBJ2-2
AWSNSPGELF
>TRBV5-1|TRBJ1-2
ASAGDSAKTYGYT
>TRBV5-1|TRBJ2-1
ASSLLTSEQF
>TRBV6-6|TRBJ2-7
ASSYEVAGAYEQY
>TRBV5-1|TRBJ2-7
ASSWAGSYEQY
>TRBV30|TRBJ2-3
AWVPGVPSTDTQY
>TRBV18|TRBJ2-7
ASSLGQGATYEQY
>TRBV6-1|TRBJ2-1
ASSSHQETEQF
>TRBV5-6|TRBJ1-1
ASSLAGGSGTEAF
>TRBV9|TRBJ1-3
ASSVSQGDGNTIY
>TRBV5-1|TRBJ2-7
ASSLDGDEQY
>TRBV5-8|TRBJ2-1
ASRTSGGHNEQF
>TRBV4-1|TRBJ1-5
ASSPRVAAYSNQPQH
>TRBV5-4|TRBJ2-2
ASSLSGTLGGELF
>TRBV2|TRBJ2-1
ASTLLAGAGNEQF
>TRBV11-3|TRBJ2-7
ASSLRLVGDYEQY
>TRBV5-4|TRBJ1-6
ASSSSGQKNSPLH
>TRBV27|TRBJ1-5
ASSLEHNQPQH
>TRBV2|TRBJ2-1
ASSGDYREQF
>TRBV5-1|TRBJ2-1
ASSNQRGYNEQF
>TRBV27|TRBJ2-1
ASSNPGFNNEQF
>TRBV6-1|TRBJ2-2
ASSVRGTNTGELF
>TRBV2|TRBJ1-6
ASSTGAGTPLH
>TRBV29-1|TRBJ1-2
SVTGTGYGYT
>TRBV15|TRBJ2-5
ATQASEYQETQY
>TRBV6-5|TRBJ2-1
ASRVNRGSQF
>TRBV28|TRBJ1-5
ASKGASSQPQH
>TRBV2|TRBJ1-5
ASQQAAIQNQPQH
>TRBV29-1|TRBJ1-1
SVLTGNTEAF
>TRBV28|TRBJ1-4
ASSGGQGEYEKLF
>TRBV7-2|TRBJ1-1
ASSSFVNTEAF
>TRBV30|TRBJ2-3
AWVPQEVGAQY
>TRBV7-9|TRBJ1-5
ASSREGWGNQPQH
>TRBV27|TRBJ2-5
ASSTDRAWETQY
>TRBV19|TRBJ2-7
ASQWTGMGDGQYYEQY